This T cell receptor beta chain was recovered during a study of tumor and adjacent non-tumor tissue in lung cancer. The CDR3 is 18 amino acids. CDR1 and CDR2 (germline): SGHAT, FQNNGV. The template was RNA from unsorted bulk tissue. Distant lung tissue was collected more than 3 cm away from the tumor edge. Study outcomes and limitations: Higher tumor TCR diversity was associated with shorter survival.

In regard to this clonotype: The antigen remains unidentified. The conserved phenylalanine or tryptophan is not found at the CDR3 terminus, so this likely reflects a read error.

A modified ARM-PCR protocol with three rounds of nested PCR amplified TCRbeta. TCRdb recomputed calls from the multiplex PCR reads with MiXCR, one row per CDR3 protein. The data show about 80,000 distinct CDR3 sequences, 70% to 90% seen once. J is TRBJ2-6 and V is TRBV11-2, with 11 bases that match TRBD2. Sequenced sample: distant non-tumor lung tissue. This receptor was obtained from a man aged 60 to 75 with non-small cell lung cancer. The CDR3 sequence is CGNSPTSGGATGANVLTL. The CDR3 bases are TGTGGCAACAGTCCAACTAGCGGGGGAGCCACTGGGGCCAACGTCCTGACTCTC.